Listed here are 8 T cell receptor beta chains from one sample, sequenced in a study of blood T cell repertoires in COVID-19. TCRdb's copy holds only in-frame clones and misses some; the assay was immunoSEQ multiplex PCR. The table lists approximately 300,000 clones, 65% to 90% of them singletons. Sequencing was performed on PBMCs or T cells enriched from blood (not recorded which). The receptor source for this set is a woman between 18 and 29 years old who had recovered from COVID-19.

This clone appeared a few times. This chain joins TRBV9 and TRBJ1-2; D is perhaps TRBD1 (5 bases). CDR3 length equals 15 residues. Trimming cost V 4 bases and J 4 bases, with 17 bases left between them. Germline values: CDR1 SGDLS, CDR2 YYNGEE. The CDR3 here is CASSPGAVGAYGYTF. CDR3 sequence (DNA): TGTGCCAGCAGCCCTGGGGCTGTAGGAGCCTATGGCTACACCTTC. The complete variable domain, with remaining parts taken from reference TRBV9 and TRBJ1-2, reads DSGVTQTPKHLITATGQRVTLRCSPRSGDLSVYWYQQSLDQGLQFLIQYYNGEERAKGNILERFSAQQFPDLHSELNLSSLELGDSALYFCASSPGAVGAYGYTFGSGTRLTVV.

This clone appeared once. The chain employs TRBV28 and TRBJ1-2; 9 positions match TRBD1. CDR1 and CDR2 from the germline V gene are MDHEN and SYDVKM. The CDR3 is made up of 14 amino acids. Losses at the gene ends were 8 bases for V and 3 bases for J; bases not matched to a gene: 7. CDR3 nucleotide sequence: TGTGCCAGCCAGAGGGACAGGGCCTACTATGGCTACACCTTC. Its translation is CASQRDRAYYGYTF.

With regard to this clone: In the same sample, other DNA sequences code for this CDR3. The genes are TRBV18 and TRBJ2-2, with 8 bases matching TRBD1. The junction had 0 bases not matched to a gene; V was cut back by 2 bases and J by 1 base. CDR3 length: 15 amino acids. The germline V gene encodes CDR1 KGHSH and CDR2 LQKENI. CDR3 region: CASSPGTGNTGELFF. The CDR3 DNA follows: TGTGCCAGCTCACCAGGGACAGGGAACACCGGGGAGCTGTTTTTT.

This chain links TRBV19 with TRBJ1-2; the match to TRBD1 covers 11 bases. The germline CDR1 and CDR2 sequences are LNHDA and SQIVND (reference sequence). The CDR3 has 17 amino acids. J was trimmed by 3 bases and V by 7 bases; bases with no gene match: 13. The CDR3 nucleotides read TGTGCCAGTATGGGCTGGACAGGGGGCGAGATTGACTATGGCTACACCTTC. Its protein is CASMGWTGGEIDYGYTF.

Only a few counts were recorded for this clone. V and J are TRBV28 and TRBJ1-6, with unresolved D. There are 13 residues in the CDR3. V dropped 3 bases and J dropped 9 bases, with 9 bases sitting between them. Germline CDR1 is MDHEN and CDR2 is SYDVKM. In DNA form, the CDR3 reads TGTGCCAGCAGTTTCGAGGCGCGTTCACCCCTCCACTTT. It is translated as CASSFEARSPLHF.

The rearrangement uses TRBV7-9 and TRBJ1-1, with D possibly being TRBD1 (5 bases). The CDR3 covers 13 residues. The germline V gene has CDR1 SEHNR and CDR2 FQNEAQ (reference sequence). Deletions cut 5 bases from V and 2 bases from J, with 9 bases between. DNA for the CDR3: TGTGCCAGCAGCATTCAGGGAAACACTGAAGCTTTCTTT. Residues: CASSIQGNTEAFF. The complete variable domain, with remaining parts taken from reference TRBV7-9 and TRBJ1-1, reads DTGVSQNPRHKITKRGQNVTFRCDPISEHNRLYWYRQTLGQGPEFLTYFQNEAQLEKSRLLSDRFSAERPKGSFSTLEIQRTEQGDSAMYLCASSIQGNTEAFFGQGTRLTVV.

The chain has TRBV19 and TRBJ1-5; 7 bases map to TRBD1. V dropped 5 bases and J dropped 2; count of bases not matched to a gene: 12. The V gene's germline CDR1 is LNHDA and CDR2 SQIVND (reference sequence). The CDR3 has 17 residues. The CDR3 DNA follows: TGTGCCAGTAGTTCGTCCGGGACAGCGATAGGCAATCAGCCCCAGCATTTT. It encodes CASSSSGTAIGNQPQHF.

This chain uses TRBV13 with TRBJ2-2; a weak D match, TRBD2 (5 bases). In germline, CDR1 is PRHDT, CDR2 FYEKMQ (reference sequence). The V and J ends lost 5 bases and 9 bases respectively, with 22 bases between them. The CDR3 has 16 amino acids. The CDR3 DNA sequence: TGTGCCAGCAGCCTTTTGGGCAGGACTCTGTCCAGGGAGCTGTTTTTT. Protein sequence: CASSLLGRTLSRELFF.